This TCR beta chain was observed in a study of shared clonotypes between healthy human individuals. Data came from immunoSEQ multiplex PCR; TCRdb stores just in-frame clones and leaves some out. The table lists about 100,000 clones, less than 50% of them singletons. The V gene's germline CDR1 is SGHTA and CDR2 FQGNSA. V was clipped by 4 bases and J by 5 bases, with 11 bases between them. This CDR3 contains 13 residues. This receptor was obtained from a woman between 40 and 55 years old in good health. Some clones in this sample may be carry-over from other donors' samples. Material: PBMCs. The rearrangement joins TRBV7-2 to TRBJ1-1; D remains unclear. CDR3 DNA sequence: TGTGCCAGCAGCTCGGAGGGAGGGACTGAAGCTTTCTTT. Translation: CASSSEGGTEAFF.